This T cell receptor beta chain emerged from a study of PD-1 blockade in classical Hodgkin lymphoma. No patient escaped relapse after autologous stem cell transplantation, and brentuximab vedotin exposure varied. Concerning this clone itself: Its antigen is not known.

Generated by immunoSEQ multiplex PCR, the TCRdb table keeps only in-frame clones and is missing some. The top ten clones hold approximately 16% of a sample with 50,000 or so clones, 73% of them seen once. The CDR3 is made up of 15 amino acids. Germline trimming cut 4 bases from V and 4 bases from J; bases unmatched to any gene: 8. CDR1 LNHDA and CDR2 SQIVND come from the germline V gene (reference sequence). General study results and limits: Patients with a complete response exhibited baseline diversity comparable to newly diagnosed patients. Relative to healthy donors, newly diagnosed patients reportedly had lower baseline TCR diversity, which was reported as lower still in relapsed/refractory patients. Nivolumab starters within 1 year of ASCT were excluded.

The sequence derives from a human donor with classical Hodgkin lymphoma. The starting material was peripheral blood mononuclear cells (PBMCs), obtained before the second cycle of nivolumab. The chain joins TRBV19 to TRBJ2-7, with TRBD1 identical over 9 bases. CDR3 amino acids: CASSTRQGVGYEQYF. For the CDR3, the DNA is TGTGCCAGTAGTACCAGACAGGGGGTGGGATACGAGCAGTACTTC.